This is a list of T cell receptor beta chains from one sample in a study of shared clonotypes between healthy human individuals. The protocol was immunoSEQ multiplex PCR, while the TCRdb copy is restricted to in-frame clones and leaves out a portion. The sample holds around 1.6 million clones; 95% to 99% are singletons and the top ten take around 0.47%. Sequencing was carried out using naive CD4+ T cells sorted from blood. These TCRs come from a man younger than 40 in good health. Each CDR3 is given with its conserved first and last residue. D genes are given only for firm matches. Only part of the rows carry a size: once, few, many, or a class if the clone is expanded.

CDR3nt	CDR3aa	v_gene	j_gene	abundance	d_gene
TGTGCCAGCAGTGAACTCGGAGATACGCAGTATTTT	CASSELGDTQYF	TRBV6-1	TRBJ2-3	-	-
TGTGCCAGCAGCTTTGACAGCAAACTAGCCAAAAACATTCAGTACTTC	CASSFDSKLAKNIQYF	TRBV2	TRBJ2-4	-	-
TGCGCCACCCAAAGGGGAAGCGGGAGGGCCCCCAAGGAGCAGTACTTC	CATQRGSGRAPKEQYF	TRBV10-2	TRBJ2-7	-	TRBD2
TGTGCCAGCAGCCAAGTCGGAGAGGGGGCGGCCTACGAGCAGTACTTC	CASSQVGEGAAYEQYF	TRBV4-2	TRBJ2-7	-	TRBD1
TGTGCCAGTAGTCTAGCGGGAGGGTTCGCCTACAATGAGCAGTTCTTC	CASSLAGGFAYNEQFF	TRBV19	TRBJ2-1	-	TRBD2
TGTGCCAGCAGCTTGTCAGCCGATGAAAAACTGTTTTTT	CASSLSADEKLFF	TRBV5-6	TRBJ1-4	-	-
TGTGCCAGTAGTATTGGAGGGACGCTAGCCAAAAACATTCAGTACTTC	CASSIGGTLAKNIQYF	TRBV19	TRBJ2-4	-	-
TGTGCCAGCAGCTTAGAAGGTACGAGCTCCTACGAGCAGTACTTC	CASSLEGTSSYEQYF	TRBV11-2	TRBJ2-7	-	-
TGTGCCAGCAGCGTAGCGACCGGGACGGCCACCTACGAGCAGTACTTC	CASSVATGTATYEQYF	TRBV9	TRBJ2-7	-	-
TGTGCCAGCAGTGTCACAGGGGGCGTAGAGACCCAGTACTTC	CASSVTGGVETQYF	TRBV25-1	TRBJ2-5	-	TRBD1
TGTGCCAGCTCCTCCACATCGGGGCTACTCATGAACACTGAAGCTTTCTTT	CASSSTSGLLMNTEAFF	TRBV18	TRBJ1-1	-	-
TGTGCCAGCAGCTTGTCGGGAGTTCGCACAGATACGCAGTATTTT	CASSLSGVRTDTQYF	TRBV5-4	TRBJ2-3	-	-
TGTGCCAGCAGCTTGCCCAGGGCCCACACTGAAGCTTTCTTT	CASSLPRAHTEAFF	TRBV5-6	TRBJ1-1	-	-
TGTGCCTGGAGAGCCCTAGCGGGAGCGTACAATGAGCAGTTCTTC	CAWRALAGAYNEQFF	TRBV30	TRBJ2-1	-	TRBD2
TGTGCCAGCAGTTACTCGATGACTAGCGGGAAGAATGAGCAGTTCTTC	CASSYSMTSGKNEQFF	TRBV6-5	TRBJ2-1	-	TRBD2
TGTGCCAGCAGTTTCGGGGTCGGAGAAGAGACCCAGTACTTC	CASSFGVGEETQYF	TRBV11-3	TRBJ2-5	-	-
TGTGCCATCCCATCTCGGGTAACTAGCACAGATACGCAGTATTTT	CAIPSRVTSTDTQYF	TRBV7-9	TRBJ2-3	-	-
TGTGCCAGCAGTTACTCGACAGGGAAGACCGGGGAGCTGTTTTTT	CASSYSTGKTGELFF	TRBV6-5	TRBJ2-2	once	TRBD1
TGTGCCAGTAGTATTGAGCTGAACAGGGTTGATCAGCCCCAGCATTTT	CASSIELNRVDQPQHF	TRBV19	TRBJ1-5	-	-
TGTGCCAGCAGATATGGGGAGACCCAGTACTTC	CASRYGETQYF	TRBV28	TRBJ2-5	-	-
TGTGCCAGTAGTATCGCTCATGGGGCCTACAATCAGCCCCAGCATTTT	CASSIAHGAYNQPQHF	TRBV19	TRBJ1-5	-	-
TGTGCCAGCAGTGAACGGACGGGCAATCAGCCCCGGCATTTT	CASSERTGNQPRHF	TRBV2	TRBJ1-5	-	-
TGCAGCGTTGAAGGCAGGGTTACTGAAGCTTTCTTT	CSVEGRVTEAFF	TRBV29-1	TRBJ1-1	-	-
TGTGCCAGTAGAAGACAGGTCCTTGGATCCCAGCATTTT	CASRRQVLGSQHF	TRBV19	TRBJ1-5	-	-
TGTGCCAGTAGTATGGGAAACACCATATATTTT	CASSMGNTIYF	TRBV19	TRBJ1-3	few	-
TGTGCCAGCAGCTCGCCCGGGACAGGGGCCGGGGAGCTGTTTTTT	CASSSPGTGAGELFF	TRBV5-4	TRBJ2-2	-	TRBD1
TGTGCCCTCGGGCACAGCATGTCAGGCTACGAGCAGTACTTC	CALGHSMSGYEQYF	TRBV15	TRBJ2-7	-	-
TGTGCCAGCAGTGAAAACTGGGGAAAAAACACCGGGGAGCTGTTTTTT	CASSENWGKNTGELFF	TRBV6-1	TRBJ2-2	-	-
TGTGCCAGTAGACGACAGGGACCGAACACTGAAGCTTTCTTT	CASRRQGPNTEAFF	TRBV25-1	TRBJ1-1	-	TRBD1
TGTGCCAGCAGCAAACTTAGGCGTGGGGACAGCTCCTACGAGCAGTACTTC	CASSKLRRGDSSYEQYF	TRBV21-1	TRBJ2-7	-	-
TGCGCCAGCAGCTTGGACGGGGCCACCGGGGAGCTGTTTTTT	CASSLDGATGELFF	TRBV5-1	TRBJ2-2	-	-
TGTGCCAGCAGTAATACAGGGAGCCCCTACAATGAGCAGTTCTTC	CASSNTGSPYNEQFF	TRBV6-6	TRBJ2-1	-	-
TGTGCCAGCAGCCGGGACGGGACCTACGAGCAGTACTTC	CASSRDGTYEQYF	TRBV27	TRBJ2-7	-	-
TGTGCCAGCAGTCTAGACAGGGCAAAGCAGCCCCAGCATTTT	CASSLDRAKQPQHF	TRBV6-6	TRBJ1-5	once	TRBD1
TGTGCCAGCAGGGAACAGGGAACCGGGGAGCTGTTTTTT	CASREQGTGELFF	TRBV2	TRBJ2-2	-	-
TGTGCCAGCAGTTACGGGAGTCCTGACTACAATGAGCAGTTCTTC	CASSYGSPDYNEQFF	TRBV6-6	TRBJ2-1	-	-
TGTGCCAGCAGCGGGACAACCGGGACCGGGGAGCTGTTTTTT	CASSGTTGTGELFF	TRBV9	TRBJ2-2	once	-
TGTGCCAGCAGGCGGATAGACAGCCCTATTTTTATTAGCAATCAGCCCCAGCATTTT	CASRRIDSPIFISNQPQHF	TRBV28	TRBJ1-5	-	-
TGTGCCAGTCGGACAGGCCCCTACAATGAGCAGTTCTTC	CASRTGPYNEQFF	TRBV19	TRBJ2-1	-	TRBD1
TGTGCCAGCAGCTTAGGCACAGCGAACACCGGGGAGCTGTTTTTT	CASSLGTANTGELFF	TRBV11-2	TRBJ2-2	-	-
TGTGCCAGCAGCTTAGTCCCCGCAGGGTCCTACGAGCAGTACTTC	CASSLVPAGSYEQYF	TRBV11-2	TRBJ2-7	once	-
TGTGCCTCCGGACCGTACAATGAGCAGTTCTTC	CASGPYNEQFF	TRBV6-7	TRBJ2-1	-	-
TGCGCCAGCAGCTTGGATGGGACAGGGGTTGTGTCCGGGGAGCTGTTTTTT	CASSLDGTGVVSGELFF	TRBV5-1	TRBJ2-2	-	TRBD1
TGTGCCAGCAGCCCCAGCTCTGGGGCGGGTAACTATGGCTACACCTTC	CASSPSSGAGNYGYTF	TRBV7-2	TRBJ1-2	once	-
TGTGCCAGCAGTTTATTTGACGGATCTCAGCGCTACACCTTC	CASSLFDGSQRYTF	TRBV28	TRBJ1-2	-	-
TGTGCCAGCAGTGAACGGGGGTCCGGGGACACTGAAGCTTTCTTT	CASSERGSGDTEAFF	TRBV2	TRBJ1-1	once	-
TGTGCCATCAGTGAAGGTGCCACTTCTGGGGGGGAGACCCAGTACTTC	CAISEGATSGGETQYF	TRBV10-3	TRBJ2-5	once	-
TGTGCCAGCAGTGTCCCGAGCCGGACTAGCGGGAGTCGGGAGACCCAGTACTTC	CASSVPSRTSGSRETQYF	TRBV6-1	TRBJ2-5	-	TRBD2
TGTGCCAGCAGTTTATCCGTATCCCGGCTGTGGGGCAACGAGCAGTACTTC	CASSLSVSRLWGNEQYF	TRBV27	TRBJ2-7	-	-
TGTGCCAGCTCACCGGTAGGGGAACAGCCCCAGCATTTT	CASSPVGEQPQHF	TRBV18	TRBJ1-5	-	-
TGTGCCAGCAGTCCTCTAGCGGGAAGCACAGATACGCAGTATTTT	CASSPLAGSTDTQYF	TRBV2	TRBJ2-3	-	TRBD2
TGTGCCAGCACCTCCGGCGATCAGCCCCAGCATTTT	CASTSGDQPQHF	TRBV28	TRBJ1-5	-	-
TGCGCCAGCAGCGGAACAGGGGCTCGCTACGAGCAGTACTTC	CASSGTGARYEQYF	TRBV5-1	TRBJ2-7	-	TRBD1
TGTGCCAGCAGCTTGGGGAAGGGAGGGTTGTTCGACGGGGAGCTGTTTTTT	CASSLGKGGLFDGELFF	TRBV5-4	TRBJ2-2	-	TRBD2